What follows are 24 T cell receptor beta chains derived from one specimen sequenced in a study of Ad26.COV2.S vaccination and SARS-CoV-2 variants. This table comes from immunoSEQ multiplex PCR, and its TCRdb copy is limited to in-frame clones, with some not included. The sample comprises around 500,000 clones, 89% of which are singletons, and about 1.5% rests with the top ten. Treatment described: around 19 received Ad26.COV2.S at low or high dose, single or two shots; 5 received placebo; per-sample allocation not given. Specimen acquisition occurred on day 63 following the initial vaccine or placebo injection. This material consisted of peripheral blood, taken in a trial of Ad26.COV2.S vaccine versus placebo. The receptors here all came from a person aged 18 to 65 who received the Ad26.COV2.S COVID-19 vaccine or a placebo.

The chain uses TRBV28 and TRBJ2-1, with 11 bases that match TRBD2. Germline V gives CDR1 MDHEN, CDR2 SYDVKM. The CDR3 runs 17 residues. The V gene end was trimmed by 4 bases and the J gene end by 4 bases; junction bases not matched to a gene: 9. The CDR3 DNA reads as TGTGCCAGCAGTTCCCCCTCTAGCGGGAGGCGGTACAATGAGCAGTTCTTC. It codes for CASSSPSSGRRYNEQFF.

The CDR3 is CASSFAGLNTGELFF. For the CDR3, the DNA is TGTGCCAGCAGTTTCGCGGGCCTGAACACCGGGGAGCTGTTTTTT. V is TRBV6-2 or TRBV6-3 and J is TRBJ2-2; a possible D gene is TRBD2 (5 bases). Trimming shortened V by 4 bases and J by 1 base, and 10 bases separated the two germline ends. CDR1 and CDR2 (germline): MNHEY, SVGEGT. This CDR3 has 15 amino acids.

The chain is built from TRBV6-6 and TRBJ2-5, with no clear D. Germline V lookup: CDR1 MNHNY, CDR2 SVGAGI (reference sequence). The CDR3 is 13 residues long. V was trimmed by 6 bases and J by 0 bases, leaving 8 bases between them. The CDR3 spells CASRRVHQETQYF. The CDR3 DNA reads TGTGCCAGCAGACGTGTGCACCAAGAGACCCAGTACTTC.

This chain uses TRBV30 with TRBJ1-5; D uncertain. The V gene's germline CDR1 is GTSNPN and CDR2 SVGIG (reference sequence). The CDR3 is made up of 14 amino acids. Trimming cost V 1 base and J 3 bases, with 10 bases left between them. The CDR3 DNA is TGTGCCTGGAGTGCCCCGGGAGTCAATCAGCCCCAGCATTTT. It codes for CAWSAPGVNQPQHF.

In DNA, the CDR3 is TGTGCCAGCAGCCAAGGGGGAGCCGGGAGGGGTGAAAAACTGTTTTTT. Encoded protein: CASSQGGAGRGEKLFF. V and J are TRBV4-2 and TRBJ1-4, with D possibly being TRBD1 (5 bases). Trimming stripped 1 base from V and 7 bases from J, with 16 bases between. Germline loops: CDR1 LGHNA, CDR2 YNFKEQ. The CDR3 runs 16 residues.

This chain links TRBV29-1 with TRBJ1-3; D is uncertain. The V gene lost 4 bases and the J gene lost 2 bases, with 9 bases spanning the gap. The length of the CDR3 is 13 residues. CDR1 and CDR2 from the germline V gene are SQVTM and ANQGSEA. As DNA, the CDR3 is TGCAGCGTTGCGAAGGGAGCTGGAAACACCATATATTTT. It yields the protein CSVAKGAGNTIYF.

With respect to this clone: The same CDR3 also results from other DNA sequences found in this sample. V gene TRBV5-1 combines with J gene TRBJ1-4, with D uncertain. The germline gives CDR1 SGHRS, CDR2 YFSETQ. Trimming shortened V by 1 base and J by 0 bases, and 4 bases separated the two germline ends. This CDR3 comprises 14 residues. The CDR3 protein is CASSLLSTNEKLFF. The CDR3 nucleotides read TGCGCCAGCAGCTTGCTTTCAACTAATGAAAAACTGTTTTTT.

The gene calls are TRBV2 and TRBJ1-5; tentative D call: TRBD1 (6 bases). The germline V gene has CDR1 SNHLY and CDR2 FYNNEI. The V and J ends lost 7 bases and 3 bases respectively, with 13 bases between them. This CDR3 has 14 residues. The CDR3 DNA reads TGTGCCAGCAATTTAGGGGACACCAATCAGCCCCAGCATTTT. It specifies CASNLGDTNQPQHF.

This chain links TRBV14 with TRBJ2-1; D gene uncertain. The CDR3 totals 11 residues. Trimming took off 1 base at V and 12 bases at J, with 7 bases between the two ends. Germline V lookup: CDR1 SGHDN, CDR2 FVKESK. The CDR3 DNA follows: TGTGCCAGCAGCCAAGGGGTTCGGCAGTTCTTC. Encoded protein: CASSQGVRQFF.

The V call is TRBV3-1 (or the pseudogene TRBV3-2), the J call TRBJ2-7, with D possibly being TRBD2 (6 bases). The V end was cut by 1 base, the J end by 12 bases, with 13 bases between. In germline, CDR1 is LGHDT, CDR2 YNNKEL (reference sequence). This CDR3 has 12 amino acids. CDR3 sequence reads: CASSQGSTSAYF. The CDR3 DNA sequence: TGTGCCAGCAGCCAAGGTTCGACTAGTGCGTACTTC.

Written as DNA, the CDR3 is TGTGCCAGCAGTTTTCCCCTAGCGGAGCCCCAAGAGACCCAGTACTTC. This sequence encodes CASSFPLAEPQETQYF. The rearrangement links TRBV28 to TRBJ2-5, with TRBD2 matching over 7 bases. The CDR3 has 16 residues. The V segment lost 3 bases and the J segment 1 base; nucleotides outside the gene matches: 8. Germline V CDR1 and CDR2: MDHEN, SYDVKM.

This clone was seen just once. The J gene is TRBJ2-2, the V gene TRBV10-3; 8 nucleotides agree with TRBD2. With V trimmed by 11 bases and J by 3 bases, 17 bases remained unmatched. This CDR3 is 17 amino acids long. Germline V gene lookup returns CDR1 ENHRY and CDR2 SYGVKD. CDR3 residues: CASTSGERETDTGELFF. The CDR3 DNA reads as TGTGCCTCAACATCTGGGGAGCGGGAGACAGACACCGGGGAGCTGTTTTTT.

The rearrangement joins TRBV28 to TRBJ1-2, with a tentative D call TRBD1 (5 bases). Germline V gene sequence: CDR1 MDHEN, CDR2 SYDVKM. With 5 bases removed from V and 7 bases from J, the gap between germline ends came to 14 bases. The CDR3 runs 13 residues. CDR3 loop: CASSRGVRGGYTF. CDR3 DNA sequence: TGTGCCAGCAGTCGAGGAGTTAGGGGTGGCTACACCTTC.

CDR3 DNA sequence: TGTGCCAGCAGTGAAGCGCTTCAGTTGGGAGAGACCCAGTACTTC. Translation gives CASSEALQLGETQYF. The chain couples TRBV2 to TRBJ2-5, with D hard to call. The CDR3 is made up of 15 amino acids. Germline V CDR1 and CDR2: SNHLY, FYNNEI. Trimming took 0 bases from V and 4 from J, leaving 12 bases between them.

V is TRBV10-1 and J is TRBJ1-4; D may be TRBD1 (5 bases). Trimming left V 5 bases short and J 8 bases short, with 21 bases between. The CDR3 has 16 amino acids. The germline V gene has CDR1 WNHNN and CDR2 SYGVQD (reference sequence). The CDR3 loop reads CASSPTPGTPAEKLFF. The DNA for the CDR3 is TGCGCCAGCAGTCCCACACCCGGGACCCCCGCGGAAAAACTGTTTTTT.

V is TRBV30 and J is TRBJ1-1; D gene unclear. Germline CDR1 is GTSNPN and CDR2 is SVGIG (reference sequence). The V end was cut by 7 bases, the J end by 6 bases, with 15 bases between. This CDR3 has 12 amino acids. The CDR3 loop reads CAFSATRPEAFF. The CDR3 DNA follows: TGTGCCTTTTCCGCGACGAGGCCTGAAGCTTTCTTT.

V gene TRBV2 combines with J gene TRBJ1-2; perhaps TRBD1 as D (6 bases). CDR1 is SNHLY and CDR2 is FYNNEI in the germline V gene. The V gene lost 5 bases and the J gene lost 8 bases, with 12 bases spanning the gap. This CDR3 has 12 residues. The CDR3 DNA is TGTGCCAGCAGTAGGGGGATTTGGGGCTACACCTTC. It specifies CASSRGIWGYTF.

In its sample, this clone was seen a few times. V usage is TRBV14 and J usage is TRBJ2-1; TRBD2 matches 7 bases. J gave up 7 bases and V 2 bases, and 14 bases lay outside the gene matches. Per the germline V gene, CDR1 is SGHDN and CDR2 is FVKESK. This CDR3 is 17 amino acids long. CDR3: CASSQIGGRAVSNEQFF. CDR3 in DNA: TGTGCCAGCAGCCAAATTGGGGGGAGGGCCGTTTCAAATGAGCAGTTCTTC.

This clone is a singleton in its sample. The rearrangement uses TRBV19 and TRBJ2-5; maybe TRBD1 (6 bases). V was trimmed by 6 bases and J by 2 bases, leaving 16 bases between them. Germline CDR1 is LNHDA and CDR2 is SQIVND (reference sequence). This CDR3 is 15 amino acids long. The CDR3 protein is CASSNFGTTQETQYF. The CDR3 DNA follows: TGTGCCAGTAGCAACTTCGGGACAACACAAGAGACCCAGTACTTC.

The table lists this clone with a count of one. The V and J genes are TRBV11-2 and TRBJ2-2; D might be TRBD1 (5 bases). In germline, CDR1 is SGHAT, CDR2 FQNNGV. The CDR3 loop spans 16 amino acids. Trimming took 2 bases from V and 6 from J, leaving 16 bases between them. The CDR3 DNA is TGTGCCAGCAGCTTACGGAACAGGCCACGGGCCGGGGAGCTGTTTTTT. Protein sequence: CASSLRNRPRAGELFF.

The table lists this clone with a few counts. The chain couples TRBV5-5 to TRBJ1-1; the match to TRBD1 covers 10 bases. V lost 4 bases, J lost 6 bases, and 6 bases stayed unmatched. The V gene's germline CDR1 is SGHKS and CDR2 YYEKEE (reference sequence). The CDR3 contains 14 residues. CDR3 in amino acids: CASSRPGTGAEAFF. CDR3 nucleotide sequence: TGTGCCAGCAGCCGACCCGGGACAGGGGCTGAAGCTTTCTTT.

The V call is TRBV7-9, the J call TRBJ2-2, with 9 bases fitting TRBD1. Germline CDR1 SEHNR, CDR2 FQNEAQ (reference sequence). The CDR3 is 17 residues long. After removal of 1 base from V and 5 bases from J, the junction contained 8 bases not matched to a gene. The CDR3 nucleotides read TGTGCCAGCAGCTTAGGTCCCGGGACAGGGTGGACCGGGGAGCTGTTTTTT. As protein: CASSLGPGTGWTGELFF. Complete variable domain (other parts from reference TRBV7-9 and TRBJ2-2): DTGVSQNPRHKITKRGQNVTFRCDPISEHNRLYWYRQTLGQGPEFLTYFQNEAQLEKSRLLSDRFSAERPKGSFSTLEIQRTEQGDSAMYLCASSLGPGTGWTGELFFGEGSRLTVL.

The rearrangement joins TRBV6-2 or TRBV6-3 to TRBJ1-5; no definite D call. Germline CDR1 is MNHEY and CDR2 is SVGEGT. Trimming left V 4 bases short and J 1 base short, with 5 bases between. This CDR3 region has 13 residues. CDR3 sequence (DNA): TGTGCCAGCAGTTCGCTCAGCAATCAGCCCCAGCATTTT. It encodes CASSSLSNQPQHF.

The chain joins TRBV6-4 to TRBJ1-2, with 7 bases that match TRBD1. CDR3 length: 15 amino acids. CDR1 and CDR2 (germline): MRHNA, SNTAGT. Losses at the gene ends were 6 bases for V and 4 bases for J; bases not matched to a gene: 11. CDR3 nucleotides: TGTGCCAGCAGCGGGATTGGACAGGCTGGCTATGGCTACACCTTC. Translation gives CASSGIGQAGYGYTF.